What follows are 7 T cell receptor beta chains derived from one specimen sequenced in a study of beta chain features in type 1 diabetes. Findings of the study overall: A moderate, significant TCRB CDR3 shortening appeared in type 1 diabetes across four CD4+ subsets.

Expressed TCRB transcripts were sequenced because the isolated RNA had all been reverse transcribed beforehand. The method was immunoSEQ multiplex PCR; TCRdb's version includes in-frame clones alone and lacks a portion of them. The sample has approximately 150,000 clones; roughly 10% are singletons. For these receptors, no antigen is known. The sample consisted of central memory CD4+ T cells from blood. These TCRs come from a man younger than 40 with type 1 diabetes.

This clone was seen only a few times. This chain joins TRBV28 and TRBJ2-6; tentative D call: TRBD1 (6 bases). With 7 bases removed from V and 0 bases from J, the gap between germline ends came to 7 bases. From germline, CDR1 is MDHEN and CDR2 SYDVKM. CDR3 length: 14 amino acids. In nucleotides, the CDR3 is TGTGCCAGCAAGGACAGCTCTGGGGCCAACGTCCTGACTTTC. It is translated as CASKDSSGANVLTF.

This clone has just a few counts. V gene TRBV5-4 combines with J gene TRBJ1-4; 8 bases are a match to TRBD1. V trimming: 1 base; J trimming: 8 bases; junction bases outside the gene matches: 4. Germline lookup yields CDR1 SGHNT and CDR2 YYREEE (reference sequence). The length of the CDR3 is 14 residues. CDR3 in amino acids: CASSLQGAEEKLFF. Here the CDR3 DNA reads TGTGCCAGCAGCTTGCAGGGGGCGGAGGAAAAACTGTTTTTT.

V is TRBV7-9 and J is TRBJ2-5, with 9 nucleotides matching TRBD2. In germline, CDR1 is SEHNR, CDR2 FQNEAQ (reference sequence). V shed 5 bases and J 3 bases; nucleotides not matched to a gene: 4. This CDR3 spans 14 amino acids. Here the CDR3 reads CASSRTSDEETQYF. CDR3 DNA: TGTGCCAGCAGCCGGACTAGCGACGAAGAGACCCAGTACTTC.

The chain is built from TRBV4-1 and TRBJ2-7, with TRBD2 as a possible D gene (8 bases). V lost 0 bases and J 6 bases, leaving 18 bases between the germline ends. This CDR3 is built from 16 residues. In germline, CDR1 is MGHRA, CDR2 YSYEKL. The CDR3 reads CASSQDQTGTRGEQYF. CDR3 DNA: TGCGCCAGCAGCCAAGACCAGACAGGGACTAGGGGCGAGCAGTACTTC.

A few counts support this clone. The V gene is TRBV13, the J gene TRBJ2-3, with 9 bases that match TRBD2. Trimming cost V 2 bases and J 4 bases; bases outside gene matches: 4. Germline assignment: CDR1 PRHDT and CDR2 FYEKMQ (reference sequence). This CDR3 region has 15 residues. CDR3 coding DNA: TGTGCCAGCAGCTTATCAGCGGGGGGATCAGATACGCAGTATTTT. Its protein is CASSLSAGGSDTQYF.

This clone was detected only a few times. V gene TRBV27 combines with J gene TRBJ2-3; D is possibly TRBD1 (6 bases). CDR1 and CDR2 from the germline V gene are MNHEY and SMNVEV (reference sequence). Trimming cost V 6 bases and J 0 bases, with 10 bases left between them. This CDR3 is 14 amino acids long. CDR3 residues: CASRGAISTDTQYF. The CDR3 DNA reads TGTGCCAGCAGGGGGGCCATTAGCACAGATACGCAGTATTTT.

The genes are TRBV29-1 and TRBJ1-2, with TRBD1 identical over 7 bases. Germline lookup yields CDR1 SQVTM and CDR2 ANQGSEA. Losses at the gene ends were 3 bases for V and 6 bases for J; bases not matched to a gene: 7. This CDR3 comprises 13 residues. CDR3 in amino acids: CSVDLGTADGYTF. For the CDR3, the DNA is TGCAGCGTTGATCTCGGGACAGCCGATGGCTACACCTTC. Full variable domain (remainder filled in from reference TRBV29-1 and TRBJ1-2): SAVISQKPSRDICQRGTSLTIQCQVDSQVTMMFWYRQQPGQSLTLIATANQGSEATYESGFVIDKFPISRPNLTFSTLTVSNMSPEDSSIYLCSVDLGTADGYTFGSGTRLTVV.